What follows are 16 T cell receptor beta chains derived from one specimen sequenced in a study of cytomegalovirus exposure and HLA in healthy donors. Primers for the PCR totalled 60 Vbeta and 13 Jbeta. The protocol was immunoSEQ multiplex PCR, while the TCRdb copy is restricted to in-frame clones and leaves out a portion. The table includes some 180,000 clones, 77% detected once. Input material: PBMCs. The receptors here all came from a woman aged 55-70 years in good health and CMV-seropositive.

This clone appeared once. V is TRBV19 and J is TRBJ1-5; 7 nucleotides match TRBD1. The germline V gene encodes CDR1 LNHDA and CDR2 SQIVND (reference sequence). V lost 3 bases and J lost 7; bases outside the gene matches: 9. The CDR3 covers 15 residues. DNA for the CDR3: TGTGCCAGTAGTATTGCTAGACAGGGTCGGCAGCCCCAGCATTTT. As protein: CASSIARQGRQPQHF. The full variable domain, with the rest looked up from reference TRBV19 and TRBJ1-5, is DGGITQSPKYLFRKEGQNVTLSCEQNLNHDAMYWYRQDPGQGLRLIYYSQIVNDFQKGDIAEGYSVSREKKESFPLTVTSAQKNPTAFYLCASSIARQGRQPQHFGDGTRLSIL.

The genes are TRBV7-2 and TRBJ2-7; 7 bases fit TRBD2. Germline CDR1 and CDR2: SGHTA and FQGNSA. V gave up 3 bases and J gave up 3 bases; unmatched junction bases: 5. This CDR3 has 14 amino acids. CDR3 region: CASSFGTKFYEQYF. CDR3 coding DNA: TGTGCCAGCAGCTTCGGGACTAAATTCTACGAGCAGTACTTC.

A remark on this clone: Other DNA sequences within the sample encode an identical CDR3. V is TRBV9 and J is TRBJ2-4, with D perhaps matching TRBD2 (5 bases). The CDR3 covers 13 residues. Trimming took off 0 bases at V and 8 bases at J, with 9 bases between the two ends. From germline, CDR1 is SGDLS and CDR2 YYNGEE. The DNA of the CDR3 is TGTGCCAGCAGCGTAGGAGGGAATGACATTCAGTACTTC. It translates to CASSVGGNDIQYF.

The gene calls are TRBV30 and TRBJ1-1; 10 bases align to TRBD1. The V segment lost 2 bases and the J segment 6 bases; nucleotides outside the gene matches: 3. CDR3 length equals 13 residues. CDR1 is GTSNPN and CDR2 is SVGIG in the germline V gene (reference sequence). The DNA for the CDR3 is TGTGCCTGGAGTCGACAGGGGGCCGCTGAAGCTTTCTTT. This codes for CAWSRQGAAEAFF.

The chain couples TRBV5-6 to TRBJ2-7, with a weak D call TRBD2 (5 bases). CDR3 length equals 11 residues. Germline V gene lookup returns CDR1 SGHDT and CDR2 YYEEEE. Trimming shortened V by 8 bases and J by 7 bases, and 13 bases separated the two germline ends. The CDR3, as DNA: TGTGCCAGGATAGAGGGCTCAGAGCAGTACTTC. Protein sequence: CARIEGSEQYF.

This clone appeared a few times. An end of the junction differs from the germline gene, which may be a read error. This CDR3 reads CASCESTGPFYSNQPQHF. Here the CDR3 DNA reads TGTGCCAGCTGTGAGAGTACAGGGCCCTTCTATAGCAATCAGCCCCAGCATTTT. This chain uses TRBV6-1 with TRBJ1-5; maybe TRBD1 (6 bases). Per the germline V gene, CDR1 is MNHNS and CDR2 is SASEGT. This CDR3 region has 18 residues.

J is TRBJ2-7 and V is TRBV4-1; 8 nucleotides agree with TRBD2. Germline CDR1 is MGHRA and CDR2 is YSYEKL. Trimming removed 4 bases from V and 9 bases from J; junction bases left unmatched: 14. The CDR3 covers 15 residues. CDR3 protein: CASSPDGDGRALQYF. CDR3 nucleotides: TGCGCCAGCAGCCCGGATGGGGACGGGAGGGCCTTGCAGTACTTC.

V gene TRBV9 combines with J gene TRBJ2-1, with 8 nucleotides matching TRBD2. The germline CDR1 and CDR2 sequences are SGDLS and YYNGEE. The CDR3 is made up of 14 amino acids. The V gene end was trimmed by 2 bases and the J gene end by 6 bases; junction bases not matched to a gene: 4. CDR3 in DNA: TGTGCCAGCAGCGTTCGGACTAGCCTCAATGAGCAGTTCTTC. This gives the protein CASSVRTSLNEQFF.

The J gene is TRBJ1-2, the V gene TRBV27; 8 positions agree with TRBD1. The CDR3 contains 14 residues. Germline V gene lookup returns CDR1 MNHEY and CDR2 SMNVEV (reference sequence). Trimming took 5 bases from V and 4 from J; bases not matched to a gene: 6. The CDR3 DNA is TGTGCCAGCAGTCCACAAACAGGGGGCTATGGCTACACCTTC. It is translated as CASSPQTGGYGYTF.

There are a few counts of this clone. V and J are TRBV6-5 and TRBJ1-4; tentative D call: TRBD1 (5 bases). Trimming removed 4 bases from V and 1 base from J, with 7 bases in between. Germline V gene lookup returns CDR1 MNHEY and CDR2 SVGAGI. The CDR3 length is 14 residues. The CDR3 loop reads CASSSTVTNEKLFF. The CDR3 DNA reads TGTGCCAGCAGTTCGACAGTAACTAATGAAAAACTGTTTTTT.

As to this clone: The same CDR3 also results from other DNA sequences found in this sample. V is TRBV5-1 and J is TRBJ1-2; D might be TRBD1 (6 bases). This CDR3 spans 13 amino acids. V shed 4 bases and J shed 2 bases, with 9 bases lying between them. CDR1 SGHRS and CDR2 YFSETQ come from the germline V gene. CDR3 in DNA: TGCGCCAGCAGCCCTGGACAGAACTATGGCTACACCTTC. Translated, it gives CASSPGQNYGYTF.

This sequence joins TRBV4-1 and TRBJ2-7; D gene uncertain. The germline V gene encodes CDR1 MGHRA and CDR2 YSYEKL. The CDR3 runs 16 residues. Deletions cut 4 bases from V and 0 bases from J, with 16 bases between. CDR3 in DNA: TGCGCCAGCAGCCCAGCTCCCGAGGCTTCCTCCTACGAGCAGTACTTC. This gives the protein CASSPAPEASSYEQYF.

V and J are TRBV5-1 and TRBJ1-2; tentative D call: TRBD1 (5 bases). CDR3 length: 14 amino acids. Trimming stripped 5 bases from V and 4 bases from J, with 15 bases between. From germline, CDR1 is SGHRS and CDR2 YFSETQ. The CDR3 is CASRGTSEGYGYTF. CDR3 nucleotide sequence: TGCGCCAGCAGAGGGACTTCGGAAGGCTATGGCTACACCTTC.

This rearrangement joins TRBV7-2 to TRBJ2-7; 7 bases align to TRBD1. Per germline, CDR1 SGHTA and CDR2 FQGNSA. CDR3 length equals 14 residues. Germline trimming cut 1 base from V and 7 bases from J; bases unmatched to any gene: 7. DNA for the CDR3: TGTGCCAGCAGCTTAGATAGGGGGCGTGGGGAGCAGTACTTC. It is translated as CASSLDRGRGEQYF.

V usage is TRBV6-5 and J usage is TRBJ2-6; D perhaps matches TRBD1 (5 bases). The V and J ends lost 4 bases and 4 bases respectively, with 11 bases between them. The CDR3 length is 15 residues. CDR1 MNHEY and CDR2 SVGAGI come from the germline V gene. CDR3 loop: CASSFRDPGANVLTF. CDR3 nucleotide sequence: TGTGCCAGCAGTTTCAGGGATCCCGGGGCCAACGTCCTGACTTTC.

This clone occurred many times. J is TRBJ1-3 and V is TRBV4-3; TRBD1 is a possible D gene (6 bases). Germline V gives CDR1 LGHNA, CDR2 YSLEER. The CDR3 loop spans 14 amino acids. Trimming removed 1 base from V and 6 bases from J, with 10 bases in between. CDR3 residues: CASSQAPGANTIYF. DNA of the CDR3: TGCGCCAGCAGCCAAGCTCCAGGGGCAAACACCATATATTTT.